This T cell receptor beta chain was retrieved from a study of OX40 agonist ivuxolimab in advanced cancers. Overall study: One hepatocellular carcinoma and two cutaneous melanoma patients partially responded.

Baseline was the first blood sampling point, followed by cycle 4 day 1 and cycle 7 day 1. Comments on this clone: No antigen is known for it.

Findings and limits, study-wide: Low normalized T-cell clonal expansion also characterized some of the nonresponders. Among patients with partial responses at 0.1-3.0 mg/kg, clonal expansion was among the lowest.

Clones were sequenced by immunoSEQ multiplex PCR, and TCRdb holds only the in-frame ones, with some missing. Of tens of thousands of clones in the sample, approximately 80% were seen once. The CDR3 totals 14 residues. Trimming left V 4 bases short and J 3 bases short, with 13 bases between. CDR1 is SGDLS and CDR2 is YYNGEE in the germline V gene. Source: CD4+ or CD8+ T cells sorted from blood, taken in a trial of the OX40 agonist ivuxolimab. The clonotype was recovered from an adult with an advanced solid tumor such as melanoma, head and neck, liver or kidney cancer. V gene TRBV9 combines with J gene TRBJ2-5; unclear D gene. Written as DNA, the CDR3 is TGTGCCAGCAGCACTAACGACTGGAAAGAGACCCAGTACTTC. Translated, it gives CASSTNDWKETQYF.